This T cell receptor (beta chain) is from a study of post-analysis software for immune sequencing data. Notes on the study in general: When compared against controls, multiple sclerosis patients showed significantly lower normalized Chao1 diversity. TRBV5-6, TRBV5-1 and TRBV20-1 were among roughly five TRBV segments more frequent in patients than controls.

The length of the CDR3 is 11 residues. Germline V CDR1 and CDR2: MNHEY, SMNVEV (reference sequence). Trimming shortened V by 10 bases and J by 3 bases, and 10 bases separated the two germline ends. This clonotype was recorded at least ten times. Its antigen is currently unknown. TCR beta cDNA libraries had unique molecular identifiers. The yield from roughly 1 to 10 million T cells was around 500,000 cDNA molecules in total. MiXCR was run by TCRdb on the PCR reads, yielding one entry per CDR3 protein. The data hold about 200,000 distinct CDR3 sequences, with 29% observed a single time. The chain has TRBV27 and TRBJ2-7; D is possibly TRBD1 (5 bases). The sequence was collected from a girl between 2 and 17 years old with multiple sclerosis. Material for sequencing was blood. The CDR3 DNA follows: TGTGCCACAGGACACCTCTACGAGCAGTACTTC. Its translation: CATGHLYEQYF.